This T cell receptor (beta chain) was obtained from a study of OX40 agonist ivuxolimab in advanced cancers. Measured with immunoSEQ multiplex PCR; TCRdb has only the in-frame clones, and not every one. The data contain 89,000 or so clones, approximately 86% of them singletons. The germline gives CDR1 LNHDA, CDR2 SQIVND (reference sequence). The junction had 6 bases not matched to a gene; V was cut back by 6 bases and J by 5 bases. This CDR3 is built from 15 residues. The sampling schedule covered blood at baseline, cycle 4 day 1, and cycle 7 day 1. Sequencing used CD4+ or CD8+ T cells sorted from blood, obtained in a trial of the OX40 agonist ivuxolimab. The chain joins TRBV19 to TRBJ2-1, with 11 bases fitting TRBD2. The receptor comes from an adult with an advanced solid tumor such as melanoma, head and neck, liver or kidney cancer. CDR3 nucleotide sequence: TGTGCCAGTAGGGAGGGACTAGCGGAGGACAATGAGCAGTTCTTC. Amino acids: CASREGLAEDNEQFF.